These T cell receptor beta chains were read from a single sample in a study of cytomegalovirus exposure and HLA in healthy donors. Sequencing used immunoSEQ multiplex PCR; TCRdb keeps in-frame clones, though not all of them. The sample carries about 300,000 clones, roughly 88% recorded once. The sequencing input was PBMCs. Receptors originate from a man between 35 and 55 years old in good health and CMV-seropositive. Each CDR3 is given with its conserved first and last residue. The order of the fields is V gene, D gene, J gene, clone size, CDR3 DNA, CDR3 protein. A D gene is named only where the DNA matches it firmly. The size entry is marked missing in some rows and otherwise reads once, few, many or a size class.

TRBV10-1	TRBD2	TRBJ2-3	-	TGCGCCAGCAGTGGGGTACTAGCGGGAGAACGGACGCAGTATTTT	CASSGVLAGERTQYF
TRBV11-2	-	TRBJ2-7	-	TGTGCCAGCAGCTTAGTGGGCCCTGGGGAGCAGTACTTC	CASSLVGPGEQYF
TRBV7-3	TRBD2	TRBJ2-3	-	TGTGCCAGCAGCCGGGGGACTAGCTTTGGGTCCGATACGCAGTATTTT	CASSRGTSFGSDTQYF
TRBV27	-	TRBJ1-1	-	TGTGCCAGCACCGAATCACTGGGGAGGAGGACTGAAGCTTTCTTT	CASTESLGRRTEAFF
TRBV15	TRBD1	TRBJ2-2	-	TGTGCCACCGGGACAGTGAACACCGGGGAGCTGTTTTTT	CATGTVNTGELFF
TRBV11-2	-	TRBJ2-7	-	TGTGCCAGCAGCTTAGATAGAGGGAACTCCTACGAGCAGTACTTC	CASSLDRGNSYEQYF
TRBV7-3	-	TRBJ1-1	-	TGTGCCAGCAGCTTAACGGGCAGCTCTGGCGCTGAAGCTTTCTTT	CASSLTGSSGAEAFF
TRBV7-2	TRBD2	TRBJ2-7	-	TGTGCCAGCAGCCCAACTAGCGGGAGGGGGGCCTACGAGCAGTACTTC	CASSPTSGRGAYEQYF
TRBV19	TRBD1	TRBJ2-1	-	TGTGCCAGTAGTACCGGGACAGGGGACCATGAGCAGTTCTTC	CASSTGTGDHEQFF
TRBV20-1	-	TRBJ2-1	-	TGCAGTGCTAGAGACTTTTATGAGCAGTTCTTC	CSARDFYEQFF
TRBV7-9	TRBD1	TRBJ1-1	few	TGTGCCAGCAGCCTGACAGGGAAGACTGAAGCTTTCTTT	CASSLTGKTEAFF
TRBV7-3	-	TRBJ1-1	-	TGTGCCAGCAGCTTGTACCGTCCAGATACTGAAGCTTTCTTT	CASSLYRPDTEAFF
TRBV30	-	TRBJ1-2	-	TGTGCCTGGAGTTCCCGGACGAGCGGGGGCTACACCTTC	CAWSSRTSGGYTF
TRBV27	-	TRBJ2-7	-	TGTGCCAGCAGTTTATCGAACCGGTTCGAGCAGTACTTC	CASSLSNRFEQYF
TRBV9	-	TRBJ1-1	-	TGTGCCAGCAGCGCTCAAGACAGGTACGGCACTGAAGCTTTCTTT	CASSAQDRYGTEAFF
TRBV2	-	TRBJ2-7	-	TGTGCCAGCAGTGATGACGGGTCCTCCTACGAGCAGTACTTC	CASSDDGSSYEQYF
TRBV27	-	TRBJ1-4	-	TGTGCCAGCAGACAGAATGAAAAACTGTTTTTT	CASRQNEKLFF
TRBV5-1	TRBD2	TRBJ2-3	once	TGCGCCAGCAGCTTGGTAACTAGCGGGAGCAGCGGCGGCACAGATACGCAGTATTTT	CASSLVTSGSSGGTDTQYF